A single sample is the source of the 2 T cell receptor beta chains below, sequenced in a study of technical replicates of blood from a handful of donors. The assay was immunoSEQ multiplex PCR, and TCRdb's table has in-frame clones only and misses some. This table has about 75,000 clones, 95% to 98% appearing once. Sequenced sample: T cells isolated from PBMCs. Receptors originate from a human donor in good health.

The V call is TRBV6-5, the J call TRBJ1-2; D possibly corresponds to TRBD1 (6 bases). Germline V CDR1 and CDR2: MNHEY, SVGAGI. Trimming left V 0 bases short and J 0 bases short, with 11 bases between. CDR3 size: 16 residues. In nucleotides, the CDR3 is TGTGCCAGCAGTTACTCGGGTGGGGGCTCTAACTATGGCTACACCTTC. Its translation: CASSYSGGGSNYGYTF.

The CDR3 region has the DNA TGCGCCAGCAGCCAAGATGAGCCCCCCTACGAGCAGTACTTC. The encoded protein is CASSQDEPPYEQYF. This chain uses TRBV4-1 with TRBJ2-7; D is unclear. V lost 0 bases and J lost 2, with 8 bases in between. CDR1 and CDR2 (germline): MGHRA, YSYEKL. CDR3 length: 14 residues.